The sequence of this TCR beta chain was determined in a study of radiation and T cells in renal cell carcinoma. Study-level findings and limits: Top tumor clonotypes rose in blood 2 weeks post-radiation, then contracted.

The time point here: blood 4 weeks post-SBRT, at nephrectomy. Treatment in this sample: 15 Gy SBRT to primary tumor, nephrectomy 4 weeks later. Nephrectomy followed 15 Gy stereotactic body radiation by 4 weeks. Radiation-treated patients gave blood at baseline, week 2 and week 4. This CDR3 has 16 residues. The V gene end was trimmed by 0 bases and the J gene end by 10 bases; junction bases not matched to a gene: 7. Looked up from germline, CDR1 is SGHTA and CDR2 is FQGNSA. A remark on this clone: Its target is not known.

Measured with immunoSEQ multiplex PCR; TCRdb has only the in-frame clones, and not every one. Of approximately 31,000 clones in the sample, more than 65% are singletons; the top ten hold roughly 30%. The sequence was collected from a man between 60 and 75 years old with renal cell carcinoma. The source material was blood, sampled from a patient whose treatment included radiotherapy and nephrectomy. J is TRBJ2-1 and V is TRBV7-2; 12 bases are a match to TRBD2. CDR3 sequence reads: CASSLALTSGSREQFF. The CDR3 DNA follows: TGTGCCAGCAGCTTAGCGTTGACTAGCGGGAGTCGAGAGCAGTTCTTC.